Here is one TCR beta chain with its context. The data belong to a study of blood T cell repertoires in COVID-19. Study as a whole: From T cells, B-cell-depleted T cells, or PBMCs came the material, which was cDNA or gDNA.

Under the authors' procedure: Amplifying reference gene primers gave estimates of nucleated cell counts. Using immunoSEQ multiplex PCR, the repertoire was profiled, and TCRdb retains in-frame clones only, with some absent. That table is the source of V, J and clone size, and D and trimming were worked out from the DNA. This sample has 200,000 to 250,000 clones, with approximately 88% found just once. Participants, about 18 to 89 years old, spanned 25 or so US areas. The specimen was PBMCs or T cells enriched from blood (not recorded which). The sequence was obtained from a woman aged 25 to 39 with acute COVID-19.

In DNA, the CDR3 is TGCAGCGTTGAATCCACTAGGCCCCGGGACAGAGGTCTGCAAGTGGGGCAGTTCTTC. Translation: CSVESTRPRDRGLQVGQFF. The gene calls are TRBV29-1 and TRBJ2-1; 7 bases match TRBD1. Per the germline V gene, CDR1 is SQVTM and CDR2 is ANQGSEA. CDR3 length: 19 amino acids. After removal of 2 bases from V and 12 bases from J, the junction contained 28 bases not matched to a gene.